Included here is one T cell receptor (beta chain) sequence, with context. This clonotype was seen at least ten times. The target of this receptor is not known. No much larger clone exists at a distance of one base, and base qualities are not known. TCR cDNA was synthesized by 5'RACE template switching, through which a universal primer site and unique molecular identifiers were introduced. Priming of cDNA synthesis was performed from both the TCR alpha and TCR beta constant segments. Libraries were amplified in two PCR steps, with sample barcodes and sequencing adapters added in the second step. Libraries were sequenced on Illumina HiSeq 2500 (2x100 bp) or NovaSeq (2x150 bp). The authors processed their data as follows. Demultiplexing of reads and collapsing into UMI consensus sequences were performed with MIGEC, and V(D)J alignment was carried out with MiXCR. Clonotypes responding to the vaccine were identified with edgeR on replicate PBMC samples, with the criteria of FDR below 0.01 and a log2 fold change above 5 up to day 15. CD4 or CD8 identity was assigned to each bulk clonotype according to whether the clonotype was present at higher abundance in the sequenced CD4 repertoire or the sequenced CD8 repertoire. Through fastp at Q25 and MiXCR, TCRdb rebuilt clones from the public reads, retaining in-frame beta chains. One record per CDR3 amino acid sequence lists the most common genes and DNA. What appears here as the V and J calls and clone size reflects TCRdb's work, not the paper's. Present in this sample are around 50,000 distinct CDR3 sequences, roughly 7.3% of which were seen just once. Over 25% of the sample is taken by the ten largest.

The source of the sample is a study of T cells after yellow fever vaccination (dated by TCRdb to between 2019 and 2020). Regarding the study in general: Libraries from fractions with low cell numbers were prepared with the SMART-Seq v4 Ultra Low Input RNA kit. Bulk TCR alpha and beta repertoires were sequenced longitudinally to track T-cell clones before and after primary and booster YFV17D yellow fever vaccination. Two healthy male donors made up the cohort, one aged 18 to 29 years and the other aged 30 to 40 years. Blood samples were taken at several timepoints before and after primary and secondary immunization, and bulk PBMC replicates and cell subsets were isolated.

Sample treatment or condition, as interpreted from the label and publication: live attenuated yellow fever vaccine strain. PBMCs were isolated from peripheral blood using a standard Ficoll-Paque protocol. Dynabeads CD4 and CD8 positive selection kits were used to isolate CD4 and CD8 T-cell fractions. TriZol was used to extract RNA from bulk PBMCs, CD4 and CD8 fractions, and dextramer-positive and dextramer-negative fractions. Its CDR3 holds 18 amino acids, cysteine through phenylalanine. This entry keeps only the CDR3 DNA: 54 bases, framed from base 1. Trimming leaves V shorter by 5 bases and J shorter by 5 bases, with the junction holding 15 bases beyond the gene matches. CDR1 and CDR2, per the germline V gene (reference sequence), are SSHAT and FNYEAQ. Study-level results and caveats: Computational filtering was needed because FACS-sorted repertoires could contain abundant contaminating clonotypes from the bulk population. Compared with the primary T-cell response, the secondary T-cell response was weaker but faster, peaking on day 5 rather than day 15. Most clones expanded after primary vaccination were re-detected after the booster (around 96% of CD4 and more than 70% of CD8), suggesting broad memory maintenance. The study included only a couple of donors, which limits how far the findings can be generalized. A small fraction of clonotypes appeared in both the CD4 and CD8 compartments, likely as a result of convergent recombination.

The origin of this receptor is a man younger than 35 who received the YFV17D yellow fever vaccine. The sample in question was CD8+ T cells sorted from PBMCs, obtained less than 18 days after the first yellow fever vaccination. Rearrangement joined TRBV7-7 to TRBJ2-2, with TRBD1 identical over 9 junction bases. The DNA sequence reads TGTGCCAGCAGCCTCCTCCGGGACAGGGCCGATGCGACCGGGGAGCTGTTTTTT. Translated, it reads CASSLLRDRADATGELFF.